Here is one T cell receptor beta chain with its context. Its antigen remains unidentified. Sample treatment: oral pan-JAK inhibitor, 5-10 mg twice daily. Once RNA had been extracted, it was reverse transcribed into cDNA to act as the sequencing template. The table came from immunoSEQ multiplex PCR; TCRdb's copy has only in-frame clones and leaves some out. This sample has 150,000 to 200,000 clones, with approximately 60% found just once. These data belong to a study of CD8+ T cells in alopecia areata. Across the study: Patients in the treated group were given tofacitinib by mouth, 5 to 10 mg twice a day.

Study conclusions and caveats: Scalp repertoires also include resident alphabeta T cells from normal skin. A large proportion of expanded lesional clones were detected persisting in scalp and blood during tofacitinib. Expanded CD8+ clones among the top 100, and scalp clonality, were significantly decreased by tofacitinib.

Germline assignment: CDR1 SGHDT and CDR2 YYEEEE. The germline V and J ends were trimmed by 7 bases and 2 bases, with 11 bases remaining between them. This CDR3 has 13 residues. The sample here was CD4+ T cells sorted from blood, taken at week 4, from a patient treated with tofacitinib. This TCR derives from a human donor with alopecia areata. The genes are TRBV5-6 and TRBJ2-3; a weak D match, TRBD2 (5 bases). This chain's CDR3 is CASGRTATDTQYF. CDR3 nucleotides: TGTGCCAGCGGTAGGACTGCCACAGATACGCAGTATTTT.